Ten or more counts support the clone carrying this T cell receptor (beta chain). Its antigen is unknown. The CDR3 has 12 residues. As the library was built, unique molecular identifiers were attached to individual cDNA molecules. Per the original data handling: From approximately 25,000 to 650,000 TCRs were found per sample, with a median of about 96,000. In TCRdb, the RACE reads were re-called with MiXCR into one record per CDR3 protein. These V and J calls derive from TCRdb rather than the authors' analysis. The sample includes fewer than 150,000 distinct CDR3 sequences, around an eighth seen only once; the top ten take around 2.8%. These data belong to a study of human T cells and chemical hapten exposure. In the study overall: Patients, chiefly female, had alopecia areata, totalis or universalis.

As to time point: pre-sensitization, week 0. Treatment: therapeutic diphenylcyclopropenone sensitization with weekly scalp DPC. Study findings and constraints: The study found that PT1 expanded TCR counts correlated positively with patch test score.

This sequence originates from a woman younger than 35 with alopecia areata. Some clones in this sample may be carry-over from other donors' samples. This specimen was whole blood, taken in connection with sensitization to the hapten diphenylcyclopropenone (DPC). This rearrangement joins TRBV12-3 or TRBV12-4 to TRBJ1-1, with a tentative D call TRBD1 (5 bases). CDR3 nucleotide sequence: TGTGCTGCGGGGACGGGGAACACTGAAGCTTTCTTT. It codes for CAAGTGNTEAFF.